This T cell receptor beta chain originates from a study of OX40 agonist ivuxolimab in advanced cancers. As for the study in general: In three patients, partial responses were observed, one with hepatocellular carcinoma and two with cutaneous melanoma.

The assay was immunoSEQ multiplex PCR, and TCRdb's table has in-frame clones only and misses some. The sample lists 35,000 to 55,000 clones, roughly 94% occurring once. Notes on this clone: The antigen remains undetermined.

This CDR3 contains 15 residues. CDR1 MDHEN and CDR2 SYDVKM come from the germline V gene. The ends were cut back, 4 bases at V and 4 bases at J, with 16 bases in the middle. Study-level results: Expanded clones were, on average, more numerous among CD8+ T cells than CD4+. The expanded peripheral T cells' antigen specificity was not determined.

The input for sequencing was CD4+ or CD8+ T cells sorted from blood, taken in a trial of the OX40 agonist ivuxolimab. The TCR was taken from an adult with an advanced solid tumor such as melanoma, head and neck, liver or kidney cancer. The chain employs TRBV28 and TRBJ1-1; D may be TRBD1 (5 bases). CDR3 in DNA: TGTGCCAGCAGTTCCCCCGACGATGGGGGCACTGAAGCTTTCTTT. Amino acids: CASSSPDDGGTEAFF. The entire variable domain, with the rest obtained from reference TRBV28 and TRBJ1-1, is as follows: DVKVTQSSRYLVKRTGEKVFLECVQDMDHENMFWYRQDPGLGLRLIYFSYDVKMKEKGDIPEGYSVSREKKERFSLILESASTNQTSMYLCASSSPDDGGTEAFFGQGTRLTVV.